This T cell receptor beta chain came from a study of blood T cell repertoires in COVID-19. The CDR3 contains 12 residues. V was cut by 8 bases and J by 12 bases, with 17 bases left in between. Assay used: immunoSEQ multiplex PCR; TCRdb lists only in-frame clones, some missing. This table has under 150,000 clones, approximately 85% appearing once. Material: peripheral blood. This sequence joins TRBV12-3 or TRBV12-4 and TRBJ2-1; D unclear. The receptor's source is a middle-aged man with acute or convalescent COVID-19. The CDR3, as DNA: TGTGCCAGCCGATCGAGAGCTTCAAGGCAGTTCTTC. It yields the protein CASRSRASRQFF.